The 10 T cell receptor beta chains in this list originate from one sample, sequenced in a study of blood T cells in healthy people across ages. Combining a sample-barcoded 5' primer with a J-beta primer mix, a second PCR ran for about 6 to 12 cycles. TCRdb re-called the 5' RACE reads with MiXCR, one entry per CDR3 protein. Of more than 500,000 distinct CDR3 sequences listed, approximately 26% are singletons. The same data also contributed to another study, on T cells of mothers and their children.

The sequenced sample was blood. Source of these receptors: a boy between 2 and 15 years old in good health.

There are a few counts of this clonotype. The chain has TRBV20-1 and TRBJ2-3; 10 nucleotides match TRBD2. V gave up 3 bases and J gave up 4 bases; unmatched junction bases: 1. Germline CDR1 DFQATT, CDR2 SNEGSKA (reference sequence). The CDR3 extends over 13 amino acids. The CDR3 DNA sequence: TGCAGTGCTAGCCTAGCGGGAGCAGATACGCAGTATTTT. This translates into CSASLAGADTQYF.

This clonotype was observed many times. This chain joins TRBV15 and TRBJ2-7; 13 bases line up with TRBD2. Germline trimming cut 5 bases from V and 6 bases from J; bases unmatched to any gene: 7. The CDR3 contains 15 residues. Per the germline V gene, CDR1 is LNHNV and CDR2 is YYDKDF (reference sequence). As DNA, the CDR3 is TGTGCCACCAGCCGAGGGACTAGCGGGAATCTCGAGCAGTACTTC. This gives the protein CATSRGTSGNLEQYF.

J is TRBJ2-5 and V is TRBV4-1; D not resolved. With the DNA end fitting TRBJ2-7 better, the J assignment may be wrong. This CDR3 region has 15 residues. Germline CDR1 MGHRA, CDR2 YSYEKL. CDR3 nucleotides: TGCGCCAGCAGCCAAGAATCACAGACTCCCTACGAGCAGTACTTC. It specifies CASSQESQTPYEQYF.

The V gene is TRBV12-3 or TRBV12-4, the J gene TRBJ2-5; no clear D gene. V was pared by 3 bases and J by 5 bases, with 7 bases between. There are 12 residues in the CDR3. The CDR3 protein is CASSFARETQYF. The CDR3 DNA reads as TGTGCCAGCAGTTTCGCCAGGGAGACCCAGTACTTC.

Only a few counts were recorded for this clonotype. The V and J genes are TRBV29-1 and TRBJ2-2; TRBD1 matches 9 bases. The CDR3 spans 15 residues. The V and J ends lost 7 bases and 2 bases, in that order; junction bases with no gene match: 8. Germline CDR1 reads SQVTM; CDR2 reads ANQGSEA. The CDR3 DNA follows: TGCAGCGCCGGGGACAGGGCCCCAAACACCGGGGAGCTGTTTTTT. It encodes CSAGDRAPNTGELFF.

This chain's CDR3 is CASSQTRSGANVLTF. CDR3 DNA sequence: TGTGCCAGCAGCCAGACCCGTTCTGGGGCCAACGTCCTGACTTTC. The chain uses TRBV14 and TRBJ2-6, with D unclear. Trimming left V 3 bases short and J 1 base short, with 7 bases between. This CDR3 has 15 amino acids. CDR1 and CDR2 (germline): SGHDN, FVKESK. The full variable domain, with the rest looked up from reference TRBV14 and TRBJ2-6, is EAGVTQFPSHSVIEKGQTVTLRCDPISGHDNLYWYRRVMGKEIKFLLHFVKESKQDESGMPNNRFLAERTGGTYSTLKVQPAELEDSGVYFCASSQTRSGANVLTFGAGSRLTVL.

As DNA, the CDR3 is TGTGCCAGCAGTTCACTAGTCCCCACTCTTTCGTACGAGCAGTACTTC. Translation: CASSSLVPTLSYEQYF. The chain combines TRBV27 with TRBJ2-7; the D gene is possibly TRBD2 (5 bases). The germline gives CDR1 MNHEY, CDR2 SMNVEV (reference sequence). The CDR3 covers 16 residues. V lost 4 bases and J 4 bases, leaving 20 bases between the germline ends.

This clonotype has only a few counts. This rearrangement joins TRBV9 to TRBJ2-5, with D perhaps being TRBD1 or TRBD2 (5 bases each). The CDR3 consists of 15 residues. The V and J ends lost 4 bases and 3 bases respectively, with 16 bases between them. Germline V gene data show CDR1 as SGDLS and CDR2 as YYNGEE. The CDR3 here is CASSLSGTQEETQYF. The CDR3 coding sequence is TGTGCCAGCAGCCTCTCCGGGACCCAGGAAGAGACCCAGTACTTC.

DNA of the CDR3: TGTGCCAGCAGTCACGGAGGACCCGAATGGGGGCAGTACTTC. It specifies CASSHGGPEWGQYF. The rearrangement links TRBV11-2 to TRBJ2-7, with a possible D match to TRBD2 (5 bases). The CDR3 extends over 14 amino acids. The V and J ends lost 6 bases and 9 bases respectively, with 21 bases between them. CDR1 is SGHAT and CDR2 is FQNNGV in the germline V gene.

CDR3 DNA sequence: TGTGCCAGCAGCCGGACGTCCTTAAAAGATGGCTACACCTTC. This codes for CASSRTSLKDGYTF. V usage is TRBV12-3 or TRBV12-4 and J usage is TRBJ1-2; D remains unclear. The ends were cut back, 6 bases at V and 6 bases at J, with 17 bases in the middle. The CDR3 spans 14 residues.